This T cell receptor (beta chain) comes out of a study of blood T cells in healthy people across ages. The CDR3 has 13 amino acids. Germline values: CDR1 SGHRS, CDR2 YFSETQ. Donors gave 9 to 10 milliliters of peripheral blood apiece. This clonotype was seen a few times. As yet, its antigen is unknown. A junction boundary mismatches the germline segment, possibly from a read error. Study-wide results and limits: Strongly correlated with naive T cell percentage was TCR beta diversity.

Primers used in a second PCR of about 7 to 12 cycles were a sample-barcoded 5' primer and a J-beta primer mix. TCRdb reprocessed the 5' RACE reads via MiXCR and lists one record per CDR3 protein. The sample includes about 800,000 distinct CDR3 sequences, roughly 25% of them seen just once. These data were also filed under a second study, of T cells of mothers and their children. That paper adds: Related mother-child pairs showed slightly, non-significantly higher overlap than unrelated pairs.

Sequenced material: blood. J is TRBJ1-4 and V is TRBV5-1; D is unclear. This receptor was obtained from a boy under 18 in good health. As DNA, the CDR3 is TGCGCCAGCAGCGGAGGGTCTAAGGAAAAACTGTTTTTT. Translated, it gives CASSGGSKEKLFF.